Listed below are T cell receptor beta chains from one sample, sequenced in a study of shared clonotypes between healthy human individuals. Method: immunoSEQ multiplex PCR; TCRdb's copy keeps in-frame clones and lacks some. The data show around 600,000 clones, 95% to 98% seen once. Sequencing was performed on naive CD8+ T cells sorted from blood. These receptors were collected from a man aged 25 to 40 in good health. CDR3s include the opening cysteine and the closing phenylalanine or tryptophan. The D gene is left open where the match is weak. Size is omitted from some rows. Given values are once, few, many or a class for expanded clones.

D: -; J: TRBJ2-1; length: 14; V: TRBV19; size: -; CDR3: CASSPISIYNEQFF; DNA: TGTGCCAGTAGTCCCATTAGCATCTACAATGAGCAGTTCTTC
D: TRBD1; J: TRBJ1-4; length: 16; V: TRBV30; size: -; CDR3: CAWTTGALSTNEKLFF; DNA: TGTGCCTGGACAACAGGGGCCCTATCAACTAATGAAAAACTGTTTTTT
D: -; J: TRBJ2-5; length: 15; V: TRBV27; size: once; CDR3: CASSYLPGAQETQYF; DNA: TGTGCCAGCAGTTATCTGCCAGGCGCTCAAGAGACCCAGTACTTC
D: -; J: TRBJ2-3; length: 17; V: TRBV29-1; size: -; CDR3: CSVEELGGSVGADTQYF; DNA: TGCAGCGTTGAAGAATTGGGAGGATCGGTCGGCGCAGATACGCAGTATTTT
D: TRBD1; J: TRBJ2-6; length: 17; V: TRBV28; size: -; CDR3: CASSTGQGYSGANVLTF; DNA: TGTGCCAGCAGTACCGGACAGGGATACTCTGGGGCCAACGTCCTGACTTTC
D: -; J: TRBJ2-7; length: 14; V: TRBV11-2; size: -; CDR3: CASSLDLATYEQYF; DNA: TGTGCCAGCAGCTTAGATTTGGCGACCTACGAGCAGTACTTC
D: TRBD1; J: TRBJ1-3; length: 19; V: TRBV4-1; size: -; CDR3: CASSQALFRTGSSGNTIYF; DNA: TGCGCCAGCAGCCAAGCGTTGTTTAGGACAGGGTCTTCTGGAAACACCATATATTTT
D: TRBD1; J: TRBJ2-7; length: 15; V: TRBV27; size: -; CDR3: CASSLSGQGVYEQYF; DNA: TGTGCCAGCAGCTTATCGGGACAGGGGGTCTACGAGCAGTACTTC
D: -; J: TRBJ1-1; length: 14; V: TRBV6-1; size: -; CDR3: CASSDRSMNTEAFF; DNA: TGTGCCAGCAGTGACAGGTCCATGAACACTGAAGCTTTCTTT
D: -; J: TRBJ2-1; length: 11; V: TRBV11-3; size: -; CDR3: CASSLGGEQFF; DNA: TGTGCCAGCAGCTTAGGGGGTGAGCAGTTCTTC
D: -; J: TRBJ2-1; length: 14; V: TRBV4-1; size: once; CDR3: CASSQDLRSDEQFF; DNA: TGCGCCAGCAGCCAAGATTTGAGGAGTGATGAGCAGTTCTTC
D: -; J: TRBJ2-2; length: 15; V: TRBV7-2; size: -; CDR3: CASSLESWSTGELFF; DNA: TGTGCCAGCAGCTTAGAATCATGGAGCACCGGGGAGCTGTTTTTT
D: -; J: TRBJ1-2; length: 13; V: TRBV5-1; size: -; CDR3: CASSLSDTYGYTF; DNA: TGCGCCAGCAGCTTGTCCGACACCTATGGCTACACCTTC
D: TRBD2; J: TRBJ2-1; length: 16; V: TRBV5-4; size: -; CDR3: CASSQVGVASGNEQFF; DNA: TGTGCCAGCAGTCAAGTAGGGGTGGCTAGCGGGAATGAGCAGTTCTTC
D: TRBD1; J: TRBJ2-1; length: 16; V: TRBV15; size: -; CDR3: CATSRDQGGMTNEQFF; DNA: TGTGCCACCAGCAGAGATCAAGGGGGCATGACGAATGAGCAGTTCTTC
D: -; J: TRBJ2-1; length: 16; V: TRBV4-3; size: -; CDR3: CASSQEAISSYNEQFF; DNA: TGCGCCAGCAGCCAAGAAGCCATAAGCTCCTACAATGAGCAGTTCTTC
D: -; J: TRBJ2-5; length: 16; V: TRBV28; size: -; CDR3: CASSLYLGRNQETQYF; DNA: TGTGCCAGCAGTTTATATCTAGGACGGAACCAAGAGACCCAGTACTTC
D: TRBD2; J: TRBJ2-1; length: 15; V: TRBV11-2; size: -; CDR3: CASTSAGREINEQFF; DNA: TGTGCCAGCACTTCGGCTGGGCGGGAGATCAATGAGCAGTTCTTC
D: -; J: TRBJ1-1; length: 12; V: TRBV29-1; size: once; CDR3: CSVEDLVTGAFF; DNA: TGCAGCGTTGAAGATCTGGTGACCGGGGCTTTCTTT
D: -; J: TRBJ2-7; length: 17; V: TRBV7-9; size: once; CDR3: CASSPTPGSHTSYEQYF; DNA: TGTGCCAGCAGCCCAACCCCGGGCAGCCACACATCCTACGAGCAGTACTTC
D: -; J: TRBJ1-1; length: 12; V: TRBV19; size: -; CDR3: CASSPAGTEAFF; DNA: TGTGCCAGTAGCCCGGCGGGGACTGAAGCTTTCTTT
D: -; J: TRBJ2-2; length: 15; V: TRBV6-5; size: once; CDR3: CASSYQGVGPGELFF; DNA: TGTGCCAGCAGCTATCAGGGAGTAGGTCCCGGGGAGCTGTTTTTT
D: TRBD2; J: TRBJ2-5; length: 16; V: TRBV5-6; size: -; CDR3: CASSTGLAGVGETQYF; DNA: TGTGCCAGCAGCACGGGACTAGCGGGAGTGGGAGAGACCCAGTACTTC
D: TRBD2; J: TRBJ2-7; length: 16; V: TRBV5-1; size: -; CDR3: CASSPYGTSGSYEQYF; DNA: TGCGCCAGCAGCCCCTACGGGACTAGCGGGTCCTACGAGCAGTACTTC
D: -; J: TRBJ2-7; length: 15; V: TRBV7-9; size: -; CDR3: CASSASGIPLYEQYF; DNA: TGTGCCAGCAGCGCCTCCGGGATCCCTTTGTACGAGCAGTACTTC
D: -; J: TRBJ2-2; length: 13; V: TRBV6-5; size: -; CDR3: CASNLDGTGELFF; DNA: TGTGCCAGCAACCTGGACGGCACCGGGGAGCTGTTTTTT
D: -; J: TRBJ1-1; length: 16; V: TRBV5-1; size: -; CDR3: CASSSGGTLLNTEAFF; DNA: TGCGCCAGCAGCTCTGGGGGAACCCTCTTGAACACTGAAGCTTTCTTT
D: -; J: TRBJ2-1; length: 17; V: TRBV2; size: -; CDR3: CASSESILDPPYNEQFF; DNA: TGTGCCAGCAGTGAGTCAATCCTAGATCCCCCCTACAATGAGCAGTTCTTC
D: -; J: TRBJ2-7; length: 15; V: TRBV28; size: -; CDR3: CASSFRDLGLYEQYF; DNA: TGTGCCAGCAGTTTTCGAGACCTCGGCCTATACGAGCAGTACTTC
D: -; J: TRBJ2-1; length: 17; V: TRBV5-1; size: -; CDR3: CASSHPEVGSSYNEQFF; DNA: TGCGCCAGCAGCCACCCCGAAGTAGGAAGCTCCTACAATGAGCAGTTCTTC
D: -; J: TRBJ2-1; length: 16; V: TRBV7-8; size: once; CDR3: CASSLAPFSSYNEQFF; DNA: TGTGCCAGCAGCTTAGCCCCCTTTAGCTCCTACAATGAGCAGTTCTTC
D: -; J: TRBJ2-1; length: 15; V: TRBV7-6; size: -; CDR3: CASTALGELGHEQFF; DNA: TGTGCCAGCACCGCACTTGGGGAGTTGGGGCATGAGCAGTTCTTC
D: TRBD2; J: TRBJ2-7; length: 13; V: TRBV29-1; size: once; CDR3: CSVLAGEDYEQYF; DNA: TGCAGCGTCCTAGCGGGAGAAGACTACGAGCAGTACTTC
D: -; J: TRBJ2-2; length: 14; V: TRBV6-5; size: -; CDR3: CASSYWQATGELFF; DNA: TGTGCCAGCAGTTACTGGCAGGCCACCGGGGAGCTGTTTTTT
D: -; J: TRBJ2-1; length: 15; V: TRBV25-1; size: -; CDR3: CASSGGSGSYNEQFF; DNA: TGTGCCAGCAGTGGCGGTAGCGGTTCTTACAATGAGCAGTTCTTC
D: -; J: TRBJ1-1; length: 11; V: TRBV20-1; size: once; CDR3: CSASPSAEAFF; DNA: TGCAGTGCTAGTCCCAGCGCTGAAGCTTTCTTT
D: -; J: TRBJ2-7; length: 15; V: TRBV7-9; size: -; CDR3: CASSSTTGARYEQYF; DNA: TGTGCCAGCAGCTCGACTACCGGGGCGCGCTACGAGCAGTACTTC
D: -; J: TRBJ2-7; length: 10; V: TRBV25-1; size: once; CDR3: CASKGYEQYF; DNA: TGTGCCAGCAAGGGCTACGAGCAGTACTTC
D: TRBD2; J: TRBJ2-1; length: 15; V: TRBV2; size: -; CDR3: CASRRLAGEYNEQFF; DNA: TGTGCCAGCAGAAGACTAGCGGGAGAGTACAATGAGCAGTTCTTC
D: -; J: TRBJ1-1; length: 15; V: TRBV4-3; size: -; CDR3: CASSHRHGGPTEAFF; DNA: TGCGCCAGCAGCCACCGCCACGGGGGACCCACTGAAGCTTTCTTT
D: TRBD1; J: TRBJ2-7; length: 12; V: TRBV13; size: -; CDR3: CASSSTGAEQYF; DNA: TGTGCCAGCAGCTCAACAGGGGCCGAGCAGTACTTC
D: -; J: TRBJ1-1; length: 12; V: TRBV16; size: -; CDR3: CASTVGVTEAFF; DNA: TGTGCCAGTACCGTAGGGGTTACTGAAGCTTTCTTT
D: -; J: TRBJ2-7; length: 15; V: TRBV5-1; size: -; CDR3: CASSLPTGTADEQYF; DNA: TGCGCCAGCAGCTTACCGACCGGGACTGCGGACGAGCAGTACTTC
D: -; J: TRBJ2-1; length: 14; V: TRBV13; size: -; CDR3: CASSSGTSYNEQFF; DNA: TGTGCCAGCAGCTCAGGGACTTCGTACAATGAGCAGTTCTTC
D: -; J: TRBJ1-2; length: 16; V: TRBV27; size: -; CDR3: CASSLSISEGLYGYTF; DNA: TGTGCCAGCAGTTTATCGATCTCCGAGGGTCTCTATGGCTACACCTTC